The clone carrying this TCR beta chain was seen at least ten times. CDR1 and CDR2 from the germline V gene are LGHDT and YNNKEL (reference sequence). The ends were cut back, 2 bases at V and 2 bases at J, with 15 bases in the middle. This CDR3 spans 16 amino acids. Time point described: newly diagnosed GD, antithyroid drugs for less than 3 months. RNA isolated from PBMCs was used to make the TCR library. The sample belongs to a study of regulatory T cells in long-lasting Graves disease. Building the TCR beta libraries relied on iRepertoire HTBI primers, and CDR3 regions underwent Arm-PCR. TCRdb reprocessed the multiplex PCR reads via MiXCR and lists one record per CDR3 protein. The table lists around 420,000 distinct CDR3 sequences, over 12% of them singletons. This same sample was also part of a study on T cells in Graves' hyperthyroidism and ophthalmopathy. That study adds: For Graves' hyperthyroidism to be stable, ophthalmopathy could not progress within 18 months.

Sequenced here: peripheral blood mononuclear cells (PBMCs), sampled at new diagnosis, from a patient treated with antithyroid drugs. This receptor was taken from a woman between 35 and 50 years old with Graves disease. This chain links TRBV3-1 with TRBJ1-2; D remains ambiguous. CDR3 amino acids: CASSQNAVAGNYGYTF. The CDR3 DNA sequence: TGTGCCAGCAGCCAAAATGCGGTTGCAGGAAACTATGGCTACACCTTC.